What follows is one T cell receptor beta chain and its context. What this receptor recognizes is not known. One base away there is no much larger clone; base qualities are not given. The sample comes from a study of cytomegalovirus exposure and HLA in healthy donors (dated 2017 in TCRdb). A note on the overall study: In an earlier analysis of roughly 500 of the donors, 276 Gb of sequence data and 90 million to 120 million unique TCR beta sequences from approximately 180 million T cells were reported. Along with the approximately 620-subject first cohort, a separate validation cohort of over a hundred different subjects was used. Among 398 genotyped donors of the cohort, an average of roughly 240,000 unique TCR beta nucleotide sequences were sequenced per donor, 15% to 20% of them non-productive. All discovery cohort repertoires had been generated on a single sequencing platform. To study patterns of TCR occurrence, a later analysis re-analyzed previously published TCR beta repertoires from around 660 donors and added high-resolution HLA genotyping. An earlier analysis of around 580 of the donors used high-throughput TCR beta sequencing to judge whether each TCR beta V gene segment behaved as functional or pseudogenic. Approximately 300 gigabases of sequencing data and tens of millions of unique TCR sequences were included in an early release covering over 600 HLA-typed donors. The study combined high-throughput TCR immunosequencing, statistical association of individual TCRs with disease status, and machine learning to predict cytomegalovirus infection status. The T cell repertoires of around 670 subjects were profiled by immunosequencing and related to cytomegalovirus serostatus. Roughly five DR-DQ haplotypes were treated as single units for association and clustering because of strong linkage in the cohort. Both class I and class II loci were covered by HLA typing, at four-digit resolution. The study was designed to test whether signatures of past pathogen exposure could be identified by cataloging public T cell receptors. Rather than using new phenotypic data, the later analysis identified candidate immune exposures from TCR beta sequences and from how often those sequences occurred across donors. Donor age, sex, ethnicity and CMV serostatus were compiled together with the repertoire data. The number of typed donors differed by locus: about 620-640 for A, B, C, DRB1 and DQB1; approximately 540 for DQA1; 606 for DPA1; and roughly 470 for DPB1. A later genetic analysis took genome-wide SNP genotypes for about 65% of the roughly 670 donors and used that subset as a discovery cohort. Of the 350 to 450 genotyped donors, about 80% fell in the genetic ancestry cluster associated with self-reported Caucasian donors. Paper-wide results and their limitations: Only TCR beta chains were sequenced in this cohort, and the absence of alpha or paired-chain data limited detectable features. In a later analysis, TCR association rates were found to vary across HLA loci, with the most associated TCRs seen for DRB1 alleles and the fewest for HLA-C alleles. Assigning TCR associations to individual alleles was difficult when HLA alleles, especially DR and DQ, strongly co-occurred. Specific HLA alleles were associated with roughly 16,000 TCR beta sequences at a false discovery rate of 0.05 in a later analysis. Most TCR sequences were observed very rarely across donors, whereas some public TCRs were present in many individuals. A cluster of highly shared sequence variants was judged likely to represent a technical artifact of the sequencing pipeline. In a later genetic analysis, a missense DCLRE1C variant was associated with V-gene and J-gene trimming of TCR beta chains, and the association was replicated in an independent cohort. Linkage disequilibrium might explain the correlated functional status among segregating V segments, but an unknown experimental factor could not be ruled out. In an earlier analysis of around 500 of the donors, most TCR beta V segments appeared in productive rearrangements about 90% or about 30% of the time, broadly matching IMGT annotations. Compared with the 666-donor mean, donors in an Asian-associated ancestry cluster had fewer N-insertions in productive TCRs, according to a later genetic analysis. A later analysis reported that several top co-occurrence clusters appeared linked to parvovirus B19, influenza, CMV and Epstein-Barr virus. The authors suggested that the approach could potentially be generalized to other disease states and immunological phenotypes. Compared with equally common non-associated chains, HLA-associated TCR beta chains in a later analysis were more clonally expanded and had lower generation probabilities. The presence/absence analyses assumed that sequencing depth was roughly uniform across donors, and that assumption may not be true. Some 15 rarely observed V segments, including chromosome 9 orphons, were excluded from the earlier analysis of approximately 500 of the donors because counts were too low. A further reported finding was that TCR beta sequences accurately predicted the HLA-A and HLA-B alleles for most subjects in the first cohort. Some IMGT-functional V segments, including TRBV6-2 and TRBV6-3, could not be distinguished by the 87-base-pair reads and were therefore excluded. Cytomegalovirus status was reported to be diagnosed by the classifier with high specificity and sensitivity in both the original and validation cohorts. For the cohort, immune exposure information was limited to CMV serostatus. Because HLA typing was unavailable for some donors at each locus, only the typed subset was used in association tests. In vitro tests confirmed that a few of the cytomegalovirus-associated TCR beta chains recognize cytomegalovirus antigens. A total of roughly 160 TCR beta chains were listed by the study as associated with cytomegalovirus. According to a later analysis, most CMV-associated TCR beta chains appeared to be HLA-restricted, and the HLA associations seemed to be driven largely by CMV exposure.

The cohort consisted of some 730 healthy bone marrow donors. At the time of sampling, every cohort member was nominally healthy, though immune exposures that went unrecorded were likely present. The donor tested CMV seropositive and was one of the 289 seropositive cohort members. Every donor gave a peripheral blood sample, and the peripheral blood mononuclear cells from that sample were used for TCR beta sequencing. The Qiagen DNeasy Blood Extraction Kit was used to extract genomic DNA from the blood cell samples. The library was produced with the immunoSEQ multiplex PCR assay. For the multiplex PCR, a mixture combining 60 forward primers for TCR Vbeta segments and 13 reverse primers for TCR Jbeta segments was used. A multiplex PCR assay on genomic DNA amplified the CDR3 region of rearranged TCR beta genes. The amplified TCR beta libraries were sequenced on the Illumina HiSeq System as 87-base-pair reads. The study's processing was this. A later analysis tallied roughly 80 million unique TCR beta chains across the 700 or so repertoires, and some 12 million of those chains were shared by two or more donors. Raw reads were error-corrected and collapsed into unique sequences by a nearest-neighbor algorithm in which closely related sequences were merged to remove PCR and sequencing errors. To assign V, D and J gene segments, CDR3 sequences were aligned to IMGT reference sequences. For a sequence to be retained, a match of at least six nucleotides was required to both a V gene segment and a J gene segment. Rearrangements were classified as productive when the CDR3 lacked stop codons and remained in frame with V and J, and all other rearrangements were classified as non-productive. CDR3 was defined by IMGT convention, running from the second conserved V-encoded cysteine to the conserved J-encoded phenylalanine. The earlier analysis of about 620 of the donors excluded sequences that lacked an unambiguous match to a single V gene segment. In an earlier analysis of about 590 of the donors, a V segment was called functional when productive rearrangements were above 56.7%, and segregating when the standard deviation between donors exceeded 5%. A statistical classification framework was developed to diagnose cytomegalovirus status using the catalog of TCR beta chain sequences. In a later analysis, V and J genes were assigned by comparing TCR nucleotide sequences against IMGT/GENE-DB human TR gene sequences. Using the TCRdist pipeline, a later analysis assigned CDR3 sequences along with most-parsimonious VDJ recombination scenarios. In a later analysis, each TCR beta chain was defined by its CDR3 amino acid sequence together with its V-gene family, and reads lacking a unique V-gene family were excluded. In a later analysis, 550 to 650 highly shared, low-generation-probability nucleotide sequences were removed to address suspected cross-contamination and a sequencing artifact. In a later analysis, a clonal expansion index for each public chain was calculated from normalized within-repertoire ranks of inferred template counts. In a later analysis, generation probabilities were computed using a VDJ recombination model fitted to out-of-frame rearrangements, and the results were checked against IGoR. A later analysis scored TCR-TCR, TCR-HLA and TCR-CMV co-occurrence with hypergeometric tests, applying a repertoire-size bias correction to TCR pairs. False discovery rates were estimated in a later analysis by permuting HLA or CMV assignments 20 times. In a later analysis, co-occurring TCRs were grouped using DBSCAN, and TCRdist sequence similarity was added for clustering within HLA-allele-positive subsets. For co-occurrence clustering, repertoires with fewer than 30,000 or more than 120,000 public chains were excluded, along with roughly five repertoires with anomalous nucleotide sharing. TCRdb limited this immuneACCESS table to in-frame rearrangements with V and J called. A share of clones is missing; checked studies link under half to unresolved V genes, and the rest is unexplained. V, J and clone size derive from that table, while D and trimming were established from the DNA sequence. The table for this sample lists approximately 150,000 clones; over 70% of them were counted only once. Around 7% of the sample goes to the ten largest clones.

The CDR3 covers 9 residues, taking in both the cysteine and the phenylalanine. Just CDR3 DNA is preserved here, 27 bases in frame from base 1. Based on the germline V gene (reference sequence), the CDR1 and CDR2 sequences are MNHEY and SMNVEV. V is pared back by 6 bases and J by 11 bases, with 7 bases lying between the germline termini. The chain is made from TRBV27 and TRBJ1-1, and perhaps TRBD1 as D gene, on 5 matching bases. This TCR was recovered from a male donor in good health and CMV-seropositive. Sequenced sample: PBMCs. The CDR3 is CASRGGAFF. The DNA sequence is TGTGCCAGCAGGGGGGGGGCTTTCTTT.